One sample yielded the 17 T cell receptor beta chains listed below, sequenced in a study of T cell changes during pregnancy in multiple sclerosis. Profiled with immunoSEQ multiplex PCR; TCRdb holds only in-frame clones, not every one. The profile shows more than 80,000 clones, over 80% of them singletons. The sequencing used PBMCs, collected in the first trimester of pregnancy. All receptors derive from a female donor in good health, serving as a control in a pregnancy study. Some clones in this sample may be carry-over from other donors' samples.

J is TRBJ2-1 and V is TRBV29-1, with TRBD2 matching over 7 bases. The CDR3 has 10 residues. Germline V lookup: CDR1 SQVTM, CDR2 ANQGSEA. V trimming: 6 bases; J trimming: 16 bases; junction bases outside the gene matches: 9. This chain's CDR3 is CSVLGEGTFF. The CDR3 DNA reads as TGCAGCGTCCTTGGGGAGGGGACTTTCTTC.

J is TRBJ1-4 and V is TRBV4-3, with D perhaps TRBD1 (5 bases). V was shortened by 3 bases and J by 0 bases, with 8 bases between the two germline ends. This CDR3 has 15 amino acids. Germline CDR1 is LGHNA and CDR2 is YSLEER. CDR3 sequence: CASSQKTATNEKLFF. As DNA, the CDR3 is TGCGCCAGCAGCCAGAAGACAGCAACTAATGAAAAACTGTTTTTT.

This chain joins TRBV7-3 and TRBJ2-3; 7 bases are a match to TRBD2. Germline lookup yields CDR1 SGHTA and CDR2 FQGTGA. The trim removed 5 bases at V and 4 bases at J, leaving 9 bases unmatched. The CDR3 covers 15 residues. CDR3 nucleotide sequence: TGTGCCAGCAGCCGCTTGGGGGGGTTTGCAGATACGCAGTATTTT. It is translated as CASSRLGGFADTQYF.

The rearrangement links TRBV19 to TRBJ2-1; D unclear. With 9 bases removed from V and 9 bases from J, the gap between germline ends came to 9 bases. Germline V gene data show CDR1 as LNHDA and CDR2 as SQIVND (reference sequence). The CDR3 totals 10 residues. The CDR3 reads CASGVVEQFF. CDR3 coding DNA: TGTGCCAGCGGAGTGGTTGAGCAGTTCTTC.

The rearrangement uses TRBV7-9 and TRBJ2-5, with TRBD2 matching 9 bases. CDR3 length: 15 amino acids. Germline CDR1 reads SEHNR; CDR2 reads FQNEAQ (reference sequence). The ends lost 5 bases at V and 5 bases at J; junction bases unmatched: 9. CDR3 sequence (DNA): TGTGCCAGCAGCCCATATCTAGCGGGACAGGAGACCCAGTACTTC. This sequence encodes CASSPYLAGQETQYF. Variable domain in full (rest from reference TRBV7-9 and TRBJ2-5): DTGVSQNPRHKITKRGQNVTFRCDPISEHNRLYWYRQTLGQGPEFLTYFQNEAQLEKSRLLSDRFSAERPKGSFSTLEIQRTEQGDSAMYLCASSPYLAGQETQYFGPGTRLLVL.

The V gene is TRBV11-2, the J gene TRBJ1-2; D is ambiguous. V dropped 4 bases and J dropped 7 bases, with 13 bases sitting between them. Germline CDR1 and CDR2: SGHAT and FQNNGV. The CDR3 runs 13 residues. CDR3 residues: CASSSTAGPGYTF. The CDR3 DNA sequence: TGTGCCAGCAGCTCCACGGCTGGGCCTGGCTACACCTTC.

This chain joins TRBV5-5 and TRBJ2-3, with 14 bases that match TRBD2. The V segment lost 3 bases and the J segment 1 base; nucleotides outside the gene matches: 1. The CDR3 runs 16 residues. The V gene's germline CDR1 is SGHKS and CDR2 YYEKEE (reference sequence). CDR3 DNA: TGTGCCAGCAGCTGGGGACTAGCGGGGGGCACAGATACGCAGTATTTT. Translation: CASSWGLAGGTDTQYF.

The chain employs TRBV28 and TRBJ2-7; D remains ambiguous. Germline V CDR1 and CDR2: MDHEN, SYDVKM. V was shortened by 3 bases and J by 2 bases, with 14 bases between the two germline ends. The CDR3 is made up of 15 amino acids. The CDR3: CASSFGQAIAYEQYF. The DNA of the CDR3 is TGTGCCAGCAGTTTTGGTCAGGCAATTGCCTACGAGCAGTACTTC.

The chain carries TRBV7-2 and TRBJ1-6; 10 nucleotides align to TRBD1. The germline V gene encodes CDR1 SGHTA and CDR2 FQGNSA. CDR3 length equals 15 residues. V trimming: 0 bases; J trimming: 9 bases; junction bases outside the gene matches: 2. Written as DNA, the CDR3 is TGTGCCAGCAGCTTAGCGGGACAGGGGAGTTCACCCCTCCACTTT. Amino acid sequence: CASSLAGQGSSPLHF.

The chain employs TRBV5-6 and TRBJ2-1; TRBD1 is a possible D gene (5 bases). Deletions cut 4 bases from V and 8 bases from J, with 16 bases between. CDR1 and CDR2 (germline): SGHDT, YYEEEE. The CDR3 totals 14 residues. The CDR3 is CASSTWGLGHEQFF. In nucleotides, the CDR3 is TGTGCCAGCAGCACCTGGGGCCTGGGCCATGAGCAGTTCTTC.

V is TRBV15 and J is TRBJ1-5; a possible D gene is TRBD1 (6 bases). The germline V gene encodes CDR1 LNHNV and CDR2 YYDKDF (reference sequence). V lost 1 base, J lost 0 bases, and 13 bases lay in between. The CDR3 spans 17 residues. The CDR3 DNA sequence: TGTGCCACCAGCAGAGTGGAAGGGGGACCTAGCAATCAGCCCCAGCATTTT. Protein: CATSRVEGGPSNQPQHF.

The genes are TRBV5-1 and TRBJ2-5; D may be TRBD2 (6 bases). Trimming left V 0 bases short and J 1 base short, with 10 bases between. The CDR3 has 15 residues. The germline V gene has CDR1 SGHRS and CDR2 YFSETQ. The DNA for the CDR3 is TGCGCCAGCAGCTTGGTGGCGGGGCCCCAAGAGACCCAGTACTTC. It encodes CASSLVAGPQETQYF.

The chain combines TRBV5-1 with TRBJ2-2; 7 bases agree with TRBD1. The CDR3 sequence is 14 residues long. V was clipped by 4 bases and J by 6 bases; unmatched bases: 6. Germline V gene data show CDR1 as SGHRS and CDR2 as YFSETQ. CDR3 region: CASSKDRVAGELFF. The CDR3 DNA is TGCGCCAGCAGCAAAGACAGGGTCGCCGGGGAGCTGTTTTTT.

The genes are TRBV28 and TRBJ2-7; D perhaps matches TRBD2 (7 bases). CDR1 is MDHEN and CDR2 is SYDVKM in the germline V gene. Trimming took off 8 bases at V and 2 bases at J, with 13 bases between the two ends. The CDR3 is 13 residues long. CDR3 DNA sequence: TGTGCCAGCGCCCCGGGGGGCCCCTACGAGCAGTACTTC. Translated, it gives CASAPGGPYEQYF.

CDR3 DNA sequence: TGTGCCAGCCTTCAGGTGAACACTGAAGCTTTCTTT. Its translation: CASLQVNTEAFF. The J gene is TRBJ1-1, the V gene TRBV28; D remains unclear. This CDR3 has 12 amino acids. Germline CDR1 MDHEN, CDR2 SYDVKM. Trimming shortened V by 8 bases and J by 0 bases, and 7 bases separated the two germline ends.

The CDR3 loop reads CASSPRGLAELPSTDTQYF. CDR3 in DNA: TGTGCCAGTAGCCCCAGGGGACTAGCGGAACTTCCGAGCACAGATACGCAGTATTTT. The chain has TRBV19 and TRBJ2-3, with TRBD2 identical over 11 bases. The CDR3 contains 19 residues. V lost 6 bases and J lost 0; bases outside the gene matches: 14. In germline, CDR1 is LNHDA, CDR2 SQIVND (reference sequence).

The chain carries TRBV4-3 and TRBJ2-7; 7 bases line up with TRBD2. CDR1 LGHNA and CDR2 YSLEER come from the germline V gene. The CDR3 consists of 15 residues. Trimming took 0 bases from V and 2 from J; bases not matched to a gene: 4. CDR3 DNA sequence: TGCGCCAGCAGCCAAGATGGGGCGGGAGCCTACGAGCAGTACTTC. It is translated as CASSQDGAGAYEQYF.